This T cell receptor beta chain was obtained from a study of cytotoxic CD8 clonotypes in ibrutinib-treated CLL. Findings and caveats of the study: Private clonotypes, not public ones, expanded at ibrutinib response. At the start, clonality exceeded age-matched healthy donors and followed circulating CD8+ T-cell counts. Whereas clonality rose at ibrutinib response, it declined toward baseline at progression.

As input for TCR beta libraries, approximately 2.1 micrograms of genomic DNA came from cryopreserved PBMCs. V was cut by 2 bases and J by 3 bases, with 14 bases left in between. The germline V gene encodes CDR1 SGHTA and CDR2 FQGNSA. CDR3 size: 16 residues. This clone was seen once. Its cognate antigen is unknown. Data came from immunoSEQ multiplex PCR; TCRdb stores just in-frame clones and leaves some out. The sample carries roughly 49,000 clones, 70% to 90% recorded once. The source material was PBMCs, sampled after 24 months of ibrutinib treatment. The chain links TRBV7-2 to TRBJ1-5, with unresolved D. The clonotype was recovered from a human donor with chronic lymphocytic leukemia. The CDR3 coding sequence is TGTGCCAGCAGCTTACTTAGCCAGTTGAACAATCAGCCCCAGCATTTT. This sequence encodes CASSLLSQLNNQPQHF.